This T cell receptor beta chain came from a study of T-cell memory formation after mild COVID-19. TCRdb reanalysed the 5' RACE reads using MiXCR and keeps one entry per CDR3 protein. The sample holds fewer than 700,000 distinct CDR3 sequences; approximately 18% are singletons and the top ten take 12%. This clonotype was observed a few times. The CDR3 consists of 16 residues. Germline V CDR1 and CDR2: SGDLS, YYNGEE. J gave up 4 bases and V 0 bases, and 1 base lay outside the gene matches. The TCR originated in an adult woman who had mild COVID-19 (a few samples of this study predate the infection). Cell type and time point are not known. The rearrangement uses TRBV9 and TRBJ2-2; 12 nucleotides line up with TRBD2. The sample was PBMCs or a T cell subset sorted from them (not recorded which). The CDR3 DNA is TGTGCCAGCAGCGTAGGGACTAGCGGGGCCACCGGGGAGCTGTTTTTT. Its protein is CASSVGTSGATGELFF.